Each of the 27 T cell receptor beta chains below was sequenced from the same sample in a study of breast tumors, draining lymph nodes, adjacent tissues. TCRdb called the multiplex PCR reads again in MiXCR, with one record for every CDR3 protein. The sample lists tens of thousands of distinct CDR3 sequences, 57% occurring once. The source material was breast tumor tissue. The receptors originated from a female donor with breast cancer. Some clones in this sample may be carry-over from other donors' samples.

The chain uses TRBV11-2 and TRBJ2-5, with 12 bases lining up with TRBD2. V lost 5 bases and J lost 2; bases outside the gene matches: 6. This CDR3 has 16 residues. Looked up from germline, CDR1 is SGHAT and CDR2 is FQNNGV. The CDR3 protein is CASSRGLAGIQETQYF. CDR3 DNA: TGTGCCAGCAGCCGCGGACTAGCGGGAATACAAGAGACCCAGTACTTC.

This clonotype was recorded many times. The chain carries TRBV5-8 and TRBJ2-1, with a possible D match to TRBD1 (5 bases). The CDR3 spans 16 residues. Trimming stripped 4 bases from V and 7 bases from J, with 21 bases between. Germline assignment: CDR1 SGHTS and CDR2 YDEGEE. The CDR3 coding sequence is TGTGCCAGCAGCCCAGGACGGACATTAAGGGGTAATGAGCAGTTCTTC. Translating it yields CASSPGRTLRGNEQFF.

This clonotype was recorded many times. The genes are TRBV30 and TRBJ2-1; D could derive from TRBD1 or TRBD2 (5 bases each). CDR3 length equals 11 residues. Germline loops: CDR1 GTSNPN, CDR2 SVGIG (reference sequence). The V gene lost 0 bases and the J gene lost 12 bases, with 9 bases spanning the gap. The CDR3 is CAWSVGERQFF. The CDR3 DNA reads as TGTGCCTGGAGTGTGGGGGAGAGGCAGTTCTTC.

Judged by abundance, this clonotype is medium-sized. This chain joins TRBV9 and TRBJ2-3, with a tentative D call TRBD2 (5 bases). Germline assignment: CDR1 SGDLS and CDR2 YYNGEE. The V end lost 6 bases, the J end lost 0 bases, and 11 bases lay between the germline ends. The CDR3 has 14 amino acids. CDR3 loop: CASTPGRSTDTQYF. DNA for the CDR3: TGTGCCAGCACACCGGGGAGAAGCACAGATACGCAGTATTTT.

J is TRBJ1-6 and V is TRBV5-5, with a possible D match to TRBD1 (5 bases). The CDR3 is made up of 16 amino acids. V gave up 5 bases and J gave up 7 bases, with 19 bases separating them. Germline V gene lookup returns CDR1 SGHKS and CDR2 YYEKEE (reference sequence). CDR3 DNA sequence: TGTGCCAGCAGTTTTACCGGGACTTCGGTAAATTCACCCCTCCACTTT. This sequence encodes CASSFTGTSVNSPLHF.

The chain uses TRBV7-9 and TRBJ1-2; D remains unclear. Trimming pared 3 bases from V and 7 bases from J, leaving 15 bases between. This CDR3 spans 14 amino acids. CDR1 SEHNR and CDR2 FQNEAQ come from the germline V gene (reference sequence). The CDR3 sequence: CASSFLPFQFGYTF. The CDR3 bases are TGTGCCAGCAGCTTCCTACCTTTTCAGTTTGGCTACACCTTC.

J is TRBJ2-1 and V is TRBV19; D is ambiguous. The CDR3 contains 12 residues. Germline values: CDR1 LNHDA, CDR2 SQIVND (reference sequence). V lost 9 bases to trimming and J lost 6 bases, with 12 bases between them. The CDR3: CASSRDSNEQFF. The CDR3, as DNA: TGTGCCAGCAGCCGAGATTCCAATGAGCAGTTCTTC.

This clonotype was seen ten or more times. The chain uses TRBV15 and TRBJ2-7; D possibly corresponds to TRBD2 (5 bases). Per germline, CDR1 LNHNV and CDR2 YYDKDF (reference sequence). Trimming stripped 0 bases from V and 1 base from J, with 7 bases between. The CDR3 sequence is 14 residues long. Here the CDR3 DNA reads TGTGCCACCAGCAGAGATTGGGAGTCCTACGAGCAGTACTTC. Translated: CATSRDWESYEQYF.

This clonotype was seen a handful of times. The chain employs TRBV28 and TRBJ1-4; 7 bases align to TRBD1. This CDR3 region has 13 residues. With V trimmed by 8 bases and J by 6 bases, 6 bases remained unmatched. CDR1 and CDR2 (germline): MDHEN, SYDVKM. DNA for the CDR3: TGTGCCAGCGCACGGCAGGGGGATGAAAAACTGTTTTTT. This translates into CASARQGDEKLFF. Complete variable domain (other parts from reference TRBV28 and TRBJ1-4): DVKVTQSSRYLVKRTGEKVFLECVQDMDHENMFWYRQDPGLGLRLIYFSYDVKMKEKGDIPEGYSVSREKKERFSLILESASTNQTSMYLCASARQGDEKLFFGSGTQLSVL.

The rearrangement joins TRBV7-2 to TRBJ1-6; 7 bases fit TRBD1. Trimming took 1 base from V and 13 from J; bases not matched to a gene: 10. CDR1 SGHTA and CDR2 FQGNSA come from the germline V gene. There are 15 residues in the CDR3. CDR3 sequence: CASSLGFGTASPLHF. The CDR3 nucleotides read TGTGCCAGCAGCTTAGGATTCGGGACAGCTTCCCCCCTCCACTTT.

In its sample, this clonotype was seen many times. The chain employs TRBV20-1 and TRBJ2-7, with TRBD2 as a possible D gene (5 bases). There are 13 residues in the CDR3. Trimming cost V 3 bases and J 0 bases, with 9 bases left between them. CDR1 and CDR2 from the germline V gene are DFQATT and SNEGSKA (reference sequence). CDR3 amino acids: CSARRRASYEQYF. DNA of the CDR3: TGCAGTGCTAGGAGGCGGGCCTCCTACGAGCAGTACTTC.

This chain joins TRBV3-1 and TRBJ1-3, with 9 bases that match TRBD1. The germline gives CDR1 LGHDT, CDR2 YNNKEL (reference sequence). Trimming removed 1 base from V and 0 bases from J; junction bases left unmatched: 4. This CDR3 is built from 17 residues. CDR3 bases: TGTGCCAGCAGCCAAGGGGACAGGGACTACTCTGGAAACACCATATATTTT. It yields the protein CASSQGDRDYSGNTIYF.

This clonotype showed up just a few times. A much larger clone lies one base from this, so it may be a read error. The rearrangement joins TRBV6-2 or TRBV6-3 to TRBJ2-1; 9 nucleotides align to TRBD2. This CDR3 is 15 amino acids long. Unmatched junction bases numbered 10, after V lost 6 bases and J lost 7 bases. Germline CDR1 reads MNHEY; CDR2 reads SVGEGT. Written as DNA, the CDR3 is TGTGCCAGCAGGGGGGCCGGGACTAGCTTTAATGAGCAGTTCTTC. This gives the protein CASRGAGTSFNEQFF.

The CDR3 nucleotides read TGTGCCATCAGTGAGTCCCGACAGTCCAGAGGGGCCCAGCATTTT. Protein sequence: CAISESRQSRGAQHF. The chain recombines TRBV10-3 with TRBJ1-5; D might be TRBD1 (5 bases). This CDR3 has 15 amino acids. Germline V gene sequence: CDR1 ENHRY, CDR2 SYGVKD. V lost 0 bases and J 11 bases, leaving 17 bases between the germline ends.

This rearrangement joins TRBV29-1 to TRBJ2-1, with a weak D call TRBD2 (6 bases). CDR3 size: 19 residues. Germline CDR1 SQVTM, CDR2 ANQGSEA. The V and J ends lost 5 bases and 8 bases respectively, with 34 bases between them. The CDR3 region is CSVLPYEGLNLVTEDEQFF. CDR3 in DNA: TGCAGCGTTCTGCCCTATGAAGGACTAAACCTCGTTACGGAGGATGAGCAGTTCTTC.

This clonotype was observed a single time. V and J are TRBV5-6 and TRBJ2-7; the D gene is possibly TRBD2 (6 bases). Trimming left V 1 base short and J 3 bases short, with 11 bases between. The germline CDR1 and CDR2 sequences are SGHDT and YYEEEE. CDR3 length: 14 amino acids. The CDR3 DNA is TGTGCCAGCAGCTTGCGGGGGTTACTCTACGAGCAGTACTTC. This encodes CASSLRGLLYEQYF.

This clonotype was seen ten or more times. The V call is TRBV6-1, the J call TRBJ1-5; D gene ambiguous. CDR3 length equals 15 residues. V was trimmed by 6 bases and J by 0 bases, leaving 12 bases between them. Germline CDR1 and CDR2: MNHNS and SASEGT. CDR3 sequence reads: CASRTAFYSNQPQHF. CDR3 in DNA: TGTGCCAGCAGAACAGCCTTTTATAGCAATCAGCCCCAGCATTTT.

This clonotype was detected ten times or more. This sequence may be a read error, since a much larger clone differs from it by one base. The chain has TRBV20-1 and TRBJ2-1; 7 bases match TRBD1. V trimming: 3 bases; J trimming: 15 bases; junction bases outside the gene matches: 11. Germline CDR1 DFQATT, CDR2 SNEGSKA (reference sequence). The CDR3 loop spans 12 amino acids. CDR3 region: CSASVQGMGPFF. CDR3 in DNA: TGCAGTGCTAGTGTACAGGGGATGGGGCCGTTCTTC.

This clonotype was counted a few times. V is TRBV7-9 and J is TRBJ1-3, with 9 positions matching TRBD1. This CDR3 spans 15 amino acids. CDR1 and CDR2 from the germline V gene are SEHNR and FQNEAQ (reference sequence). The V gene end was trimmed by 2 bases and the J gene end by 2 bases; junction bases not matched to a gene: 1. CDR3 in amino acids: CASSLWDRAGNTIYF. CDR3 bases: TGTGCCAGCAGCTTATGGGACAGGGCTGGAAACACCATATATTTT. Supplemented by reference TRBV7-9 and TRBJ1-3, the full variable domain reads DTGVSQNPRHKITKRGQNVTFRCDPISEHNRLYWYRQTLGQGPEFLTYFQNEAQLEKSRLLSDRFSAERPKGSFSTLEIQRTEQGDSAMYLCASSLWDRAGNTIYFGEGSWLTVV.

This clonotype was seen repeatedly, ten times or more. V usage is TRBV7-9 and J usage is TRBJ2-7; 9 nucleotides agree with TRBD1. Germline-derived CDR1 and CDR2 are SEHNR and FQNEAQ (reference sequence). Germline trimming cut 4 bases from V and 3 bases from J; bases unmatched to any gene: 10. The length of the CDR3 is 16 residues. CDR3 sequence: CASSSPSGQGNYEQYF. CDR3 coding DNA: TGTGCCAGCAGCTCCCCATCCGGACAGGGGAACTACGAGCAGTACTTC.

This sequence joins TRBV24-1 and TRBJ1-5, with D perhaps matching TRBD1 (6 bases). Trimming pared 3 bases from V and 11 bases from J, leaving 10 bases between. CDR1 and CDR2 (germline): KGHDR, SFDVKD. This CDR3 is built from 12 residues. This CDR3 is CATSDQGISQHF. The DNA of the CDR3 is TGTGCCACCAGTGATCAGGGGATATCCCAGCATTTT.

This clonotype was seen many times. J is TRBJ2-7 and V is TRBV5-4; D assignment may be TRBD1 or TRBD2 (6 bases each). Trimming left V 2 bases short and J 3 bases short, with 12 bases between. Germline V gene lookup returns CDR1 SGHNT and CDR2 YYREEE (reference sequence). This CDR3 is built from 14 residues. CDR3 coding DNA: TGTGCCAGCAGCTTCGGGGGCTCCCTCTACGAGCAGTACTTC. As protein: CASSFGGSLYEQYF.

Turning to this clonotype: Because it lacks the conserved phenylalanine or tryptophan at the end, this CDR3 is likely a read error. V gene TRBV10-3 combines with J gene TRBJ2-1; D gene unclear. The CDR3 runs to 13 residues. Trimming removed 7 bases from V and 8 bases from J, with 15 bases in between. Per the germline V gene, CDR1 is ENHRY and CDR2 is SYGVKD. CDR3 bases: TGTGCCATCAAGGCTAACCTTGGGCATGAGCAGTTCCTC. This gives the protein CAIKANLGHEQFL.

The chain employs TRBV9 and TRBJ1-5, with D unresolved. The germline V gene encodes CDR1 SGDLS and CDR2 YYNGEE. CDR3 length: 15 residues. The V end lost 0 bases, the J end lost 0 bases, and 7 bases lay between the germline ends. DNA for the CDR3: TGTGCCAGCAGCGTAGATCAGGCTAGCAATCAGCCCCAGCATTTT. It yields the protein CASSVDQASNQPQHF.

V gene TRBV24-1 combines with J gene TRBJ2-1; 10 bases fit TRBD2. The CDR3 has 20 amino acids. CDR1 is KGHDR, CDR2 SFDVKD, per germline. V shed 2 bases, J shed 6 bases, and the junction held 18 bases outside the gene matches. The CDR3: CATSDSLAGHSGGAINEQFF. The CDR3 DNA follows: TGTGCCACCAGTGATTCGTTAGCCGGCCACAGCGGGGGGGCCATCAATGAGCAGTTCTTC.

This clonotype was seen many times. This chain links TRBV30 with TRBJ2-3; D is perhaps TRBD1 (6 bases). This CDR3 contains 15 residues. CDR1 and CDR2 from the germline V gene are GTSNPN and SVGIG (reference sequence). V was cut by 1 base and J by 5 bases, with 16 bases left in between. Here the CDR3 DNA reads TGTGCCTGGAGTGCTGGCAGGGGATGGGAAGATACGCAGTATTTT. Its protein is CAWSAGRGWEDTQYF.

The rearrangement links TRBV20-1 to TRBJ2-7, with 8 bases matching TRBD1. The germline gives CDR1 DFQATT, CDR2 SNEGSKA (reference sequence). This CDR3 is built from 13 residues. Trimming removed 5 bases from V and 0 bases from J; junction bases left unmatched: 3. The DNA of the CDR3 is TGCAGTGCTTGGACAGGGAGCTCCTACGAGCAGTACTTC. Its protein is CSAWTGSSYEQYF.